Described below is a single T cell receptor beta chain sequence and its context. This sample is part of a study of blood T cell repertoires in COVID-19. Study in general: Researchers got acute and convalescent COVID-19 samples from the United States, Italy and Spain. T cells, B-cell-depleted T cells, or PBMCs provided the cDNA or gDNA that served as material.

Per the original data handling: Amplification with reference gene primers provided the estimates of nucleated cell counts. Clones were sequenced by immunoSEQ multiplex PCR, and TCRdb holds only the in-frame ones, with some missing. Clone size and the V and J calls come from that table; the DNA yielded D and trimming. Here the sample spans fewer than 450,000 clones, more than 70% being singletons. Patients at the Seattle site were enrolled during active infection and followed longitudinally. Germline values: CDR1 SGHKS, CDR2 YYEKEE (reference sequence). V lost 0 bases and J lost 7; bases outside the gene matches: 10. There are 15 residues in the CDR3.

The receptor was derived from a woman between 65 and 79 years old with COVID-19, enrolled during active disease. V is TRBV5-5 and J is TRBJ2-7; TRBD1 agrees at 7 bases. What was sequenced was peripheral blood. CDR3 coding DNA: TGTGCCAGCAGCTTGGGAGGGACAGCCGGGTCGGAGCAGTACTTC. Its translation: CASSLGGTAGSEQYF.